This T cell receptor (beta chain) was profiled in a study of shared clonotypes between healthy human individuals. Study findings and constraints: Since donors were few, the genetic and exposure-history diversity represented was limited.

The germline V gene encodes CDR1 SGHTA and CDR2 FQGNSA. V was cut by 0 bases and J by 1 base, with 9 bases left in between. This CDR3 has 15 amino acids. As regards this clone: The antigen is unknown.

Sequencing was at deep level. Across several immunoSEQ plates, the genomic DNA of each subset was split evenly. Approximately 30,000 T cell genomes, or about 290 ng DNA, went into unsorted PBMC replicate PCRs. TCRdb keeps only in-frame clones here, not all; method: immunoSEQ multiplex PCR. The profile shows 450,000 to 500,000 clones, 81% of them singletons. The V call is TRBV7-2, the J call TRBJ2-5; no clear D. This receptor was identified in a woman in her thirties or forties in good health. Some clones in this sample may be carry-over from other donors' samples. What was sequenced was PBMCs. Written as DNA, the CDR3 is TGTGCCAGCAGCTTAGCGCTGTCAGCCCAAGAGACCCAGTACTTC. This codes for CASSLALSAQETQYF.